The 28 T cell receptor beta chains below all came from one sample that was sequenced in a study of blood T cell repertoires in COVID-19. Sequencing used immunoSEQ multiplex PCR; TCRdb keeps in-frame clones, though not all of them. The sample includes just under 80,000 clones, 88% of them seen just once. Sequenced sample: peripheral blood. These receptors were collected from a human donor in a cohort sampled during active COVID-19.

This chain joins TRBV7-9 and TRBJ2-7; D is undetermined. CDR1 and CDR2 (germline): SEHNR, FQNEAQ (reference sequence). V lost 6 bases, J lost 4 bases, and 10 bases lay in between. This CDR3 is built from 12 residues. The CDR3 DNA sequence: TGTGCCAGCAGTTTACATGTGTACGAGCAGTACTTC. Translated: CASSLHVYEQYF.

The chain is built from TRBV24-1 and TRBJ1-2; D perhaps matches TRBD1 (5 bases). The CDR3 is 18 amino acids. Trimming took 0 bases from V and 1 from J, leaving 17 bases between them. The germline V gene has CDR1 KGHDR and CDR2 SFDVKD. The CDR3 DNA reads TGTGCCACCAGTGATTTGGGACATGGTCTATCTCGTAACTATGGCTACACCTTC. This gives the protein CATSDLGHGLSRNYGYTF.

The CDR3 nucleotides are TGTGCCAGCAGCTTAGGACTAGCGGGACGGCAGTTCTTC. Protein product: CASSLGLAGRQFF. The chain couples TRBV7-9 to TRBJ2-1; 11 bases line up with TRBD2. CDR1 is SEHNR and CDR2 is FQNEAQ in the germline V gene (reference sequence). V was clipped by 1 base and J by 12 bases; unmatched bases: 2. This CDR3 is built from 13 residues. Using reference TRBV7-9 and TRBJ2-1 for the parts outside the CDR3, the full variable domain is DTGVSQNPRHKITKRGQNVTFRCDPISEHNRLYWYRQTLGQGPEFLTYFQNEAQLEKSRLLSDRFSAERPKGSFSTLEIQRTEQGDSAMYLCASSLGLAGRQFFGPGTRLTVL.

The rearrangement uses TRBV7-2 and TRBJ2-5; the D gene is possibly TRBD1 (5 bases). V was clipped by 0 bases and J by 3 bases, with 8 bases between them. This CDR3 has 14 residues. CDR1 and CDR2 (germline): SGHTA, FQGNSA. CDR3: CASSLAQTEETQYF. In nucleotides, the CDR3 is TGTGCCAGCAGCTTAGCACAGACAGAAGAGACCCAGTACTTC.

The chain is built from TRBV7-6 and TRBJ2-5, with TRBD2 matching 9 bases. The V gene's germline CDR1 is SGHVS and CDR2 FNYEAQ. CDR3 length: 11 residues. Trimming took 11 bases from V and 5 from J; bases not matched to a gene: 3. CDR3 bases: TGTGCCGCGGGGGGGGATGAGACCCAGTACTTC. Its protein is CAAGGDETQYF.

The rearrangement links TRBV5-6 to TRBJ2-7; D not certain. CDR1 and CDR2 (germline): SGHDT, YYEEEE. Trimming removed 3 bases from V and 2 bases from J, with 15 bases in between. The CDR3 covers 15 residues. CDR3: CASSSPSRSAYEQYF. The CDR3 bases are TGTGCCAGCAGCTCCCCTAGTAGAAGCGCCTACGAGCAGTACTTC.

In its sample, this clone was seen once. This sequence joins TRBV5-5 and TRBJ2-2, with D possibly being TRBD1 (5 bases). V was shortened by 2 bases and J by 4 bases, with 9 bases between the two germline ends. The CDR3 has 14 residues. Germline CDR1 is SGHKS and CDR2 is YYEKEE (reference sequence). The CDR3 DNA follows: TGTGCCAGCAGCTTTGCAGGGTCCACCGGGGAGCTGTTTTTT. Translation: CASSFAGSTGELFF.

The rearrangement joins TRBV4-1 to TRBJ2-7; D unresolved. The CDR3 is 13 amino acids. Germline V gene lookup returns CDR1 MGHRA and CDR2 YSYEKL. The V end lost 1 base, the J end lost 1 base, and 5 bases lay between the germline ends. Written as DNA, the CDR3 is TGCGCCAGCAGCCAAGTCGGGTCCTACGAGCAGTACTTC. Its translation: CASSQVGSYEQYF.

V gene TRBV5-4 combines with J gene TRBJ1-3, with D perhaps matching TRBD1 (6 bases). Germline lookup yields CDR1 SGHNT and CDR2 YYREEE (reference sequence). CDR3 length: 15 residues. V lost 3 bases and J 2 bases, leaving 12 bases between the germline ends. The CDR3 DNA sequence: TGTGCCAGCAGCTCAAGGGGGTCGGCTGGAAACACCATATATTTT. It is translated as CASSSRGSAGNTIYF.

This clone was recorded only once. J is TRBJ2-3 and V is TRBV7-2; 9 nucleotides match TRBD2. V shed 8 bases, J shed 8 bases, and the junction held 11 bases outside the gene matches. CDR3 length: 14 amino acids. Germline assignment: CDR1 SGHTA and CDR2 FQGNSA. The CDR3 reads CASSGTSSSGTQYF. Written as DNA, the CDR3 is TGTGCCAGCTCCGGGACTAGCTCTTCGGGTACGCAGTATTTT.

The chain links TRBV5-1 to TRBJ2-1; 8 bases match TRBD1. This CDR3 is 14 amino acids long. The germline V gene encodes CDR1 SGHRS and CDR2 YFSETQ. The V segment lost 7 bases and the J segment 10 bases; nucleotides outside the gene matches: 13. Written as DNA, the CDR3 is TGCGCCAGCTCCCCCGTCCAGGGGGCATGGGAGCAGTTCTTC. This gives the protein CASSPVQGAWEQFF. Full variable domain (outside the CDR3, taken from reference TRBV5-1 and TRBJ2-1): KAGVTQTPRYLIKTRGQQVTLSCSPISGHRSVSWYQQTPGQGLQFLFEYFSETQRNKGNFPGRFSGRQFSNSRSEMNVSTLELGDSALYLCASSPVQGAWEQFFGPGTRLTVL.

The rearrangement uses TRBV4-2 and TRBJ2-3; 10 nucleotides align to TRBD2. The CDR3 runs to 19 residues. The germline V gene encodes CDR1 LGHNA and CDR2 YNFKEQ. V dropped 0 bases and J dropped 0; count of bases not matched to a gene: 9. For the CDR3, the DNA is TGTGCCAGCAGCCAAGATACTAGCGGGGCTCGACTTAGCACAGATACGCAGTATTTT. As protein: CASSQDTSGARLSTDTQYF.

The V gene is TRBV11-2, the J gene TRBJ2-7; 10 bases are shared with TRBD2. Germline V gene sequence: CDR1 SGHAT, CDR2 FQNNGV. V shed 5 bases, J shed 2 bases, and the junction held 12 bases outside the gene matches. The CDR3 has 17 residues. The chain's CDR3 is CASSPGLLAGVAYEQYF. The CDR3 DNA reads TGTGCCAGCAGCCCAGGTCTCCTAGCGGGGGTGGCCTACGAGCAGTACTTC.

The rearrangement links TRBV10-3 to TRBJ1-2; 12 nucleotides agree with TRBD1. The CDR3 contains 16 residues. V dropped 2 bases and J dropped 7; count of bases not matched to a gene: 8. Germline V gene lookup returns CDR1 ENHRY and CDR2 SYGVKD. The chain's CDR3 is CAISEPRDRGPGGYTF. For the CDR3, the DNA is TGTGCCATCAGTGAGCCCCGGGACAGGGGGCCTGGTGGCTACACCTTC.

The chain carries TRBV5-4 and TRBJ2-5; D possibly corresponds to TRBD1 (6 bases). V lost 0 bases and J 5 bases, leaving 11 bases between the germline ends. This CDR3 region has 14 residues. The V gene's germline CDR1 is SGHNT and CDR2 YYREEE (reference sequence). The chain's CDR3 is CASSLAGQGETQYF. The CDR3 nucleotides are TGTGCCAGCAGCTTGGCCGGGCAGGGGGAGACCCAGTACTTC. Supplemented by reference TRBV5-4 and TRBJ2-5, the full variable domain reads ETGVTQSPTHLIKTRGQQVTLRCSSQSGHNTVSWYQQALGQGPQFIFQYYREEENGRGNFPPRFSGLQFPNYSSELNVNALELDDSALYLCASSLAGQGETQYFGPGTRLLVL.

The chain uses TRBV7-6 and TRBJ2-7; 8 positions agree with TRBD2. The V and J ends lost 4 bases and 5 bases, in that order; junction bases with no gene match: 4. Germline V CDR1 and CDR2: SGHVS, FNYEAQ. The CDR3 spans 13 residues. Here the CDR3 DNA reads TGTGCCAGCAGCTCCCGGGGGGGGGACGAGCAGTACTTC. Translating gives CASSSRGGDEQYF.

This chain joins TRBV28 and TRBJ2-7; D uncertain. The CDR3 extends over 11 amino acids. The germline gives CDR1 MDHEN, CDR2 SYDVKM. The V end lost 4 bases, the J end lost 2 bases, and 3 bases lay between the germline ends. The CDR3 DNA follows: TGTGCCAGCAGTTCAACCTACGAGCAGTACTTC. It yields the protein CASSSTYEQYF.

The V gene is TRBV28, the J gene TRBJ2-2; maybe TRBD2 (5 bases). The CDR3 spans 13 residues. Trimming shortened V by 3 bases and J by 5 bases, and 7 bases separated the two germline ends. Looked up from germline, CDR1 is MDHEN and CDR2 is SYDVKM. This chain's CDR3 is CASSFRETGELFF. The CDR3 DNA reads as TGTGCCAGCAGTTTTAGGGAGACCGGGGAGCTGTTTTTT. The variable domain in full, with the rest retrieved from reference TRBV28 and TRBJ2-2, is DVKVTQSSRYLVKRTGEKVFLECVQDMDHENMFWYRQDPGLGLRLIYFSYDVKMKEKGDIPEGYSVSREKKERFSLILESASTNQTSMYLCASSFRETGELFFGEGSRLTVL.

The rearrangement uses TRBV6-5 and TRBJ1-6; D unclear. CDR1 is MNHEY and CDR2 is SVGAGI in the germline V gene. V lost 0 bases and J 7 bases, leaving 13 bases between the germline ends. This CDR3 spans 16 amino acids. CDR3 nucleotides: TGTGCCAGCAGTTACTCGATCGCAGTTTCGAATTCACCCCTCCACTTT. This translates into CASSYSIAVSNSPLHF.

This rearrangement joins TRBV7-8 to TRBJ1-3; a weak D match, TRBD1 (6 bases). The germline V and J ends were trimmed by 5 bases and 3 bases, with 14 bases remaining between them. Germline CDR1 reads SGHVS; CDR2 reads FQNEAQ. CDR3 length: 15 amino acids. The CDR3, as DNA: TGTGCCAGCAGCACATACAGGGTTGGTGGAAACACCATATATTTT. This gives the protein CASSTYRVGGNTIYF.

The chain carries TRBV28 and TRBJ2-3; TRBD2 aligns across 7 bases. J gave up 0 bases and V 5 bases, and 8 bases lay outside the gene matches. The CDR3 has 16 residues. Germline loops: CDR1 MDHEN, CDR2 SYDVKM. The DNA of the CDR3 is TGTGCCAGCAGTCGCCCCCCACTAGCGAGCACAGATACGCAGTATTTT. Its translation is CASSRPPLASTDTQYF.

The J gene is TRBJ1-1, the V gene TRBV11-1; D possibly corresponds to TRBD1 (5 bases). The CDR3 spans 13 residues. V lost 2 bases to trimming and J lost 4 bases, with 8 bases between them. Germline loops: CDR1 SGHAT, CDR2 FQDESV (reference sequence). The CDR3 sequence is CASSLQGFTEAFF. DNA of the CDR3: TGTGCCAGCAGCTTACAGGGTTTCACTGAAGCTTTCTTT.

V usage is TRBV5-6 and J usage is TRBJ1-2, with a possible D match to TRBD1 (5 bases). The germline V gene has CDR1 SGHDT and CDR2 YYEEEE. The CDR3 has 13 residues. V lost 9 bases, J lost 4 bases, and 16 bases lay in between. CDR3 sequence: CATAQGFGYGYTF. The CDR3 nucleotides are TGTGCCACCGCTCAGGGATTCGGCTATGGCTACACCTTC.

The chain carries TRBV6-5 and TRBJ1-2; possibly TRBD1 for D (6 bases). The V and J ends lost 2 bases and 8 bases respectively, with 12 bases between them. The CDR3 runs 13 residues. Germline V gives CDR1 MNHEY, CDR2 SVGAGI. DNA of the CDR3: TGTGCCAGCAGTTACGTCGGCAGGGGAGGCTACACCTTC. Amino acids: CASSYVGRGGYTF.

The V and J genes are TRBV19 and TRBJ2-2; possibly TRBD1 for D (6 bases). Trimming shortened V by 11 bases and J by 9 bases, and 16 bases separated the two germline ends. From germline, CDR1 is LNHDA and CDR2 SQIVND (reference sequence). There are 12 residues in the CDR3. The CDR3 is CASYSGARELFF. The CDR3 DNA reads TGTGCCTCCTACTCAGGGGCTAGGGAGCTGTTTTTT.

The V call is TRBV18, the J call TRBJ1-4; D is possibly TRBD1 (5 bases). V was clipped by 1 base and J by 0 bases, with 18 bases between them. Germline values: CDR1 KGHSH, CDR2 LQKENI. The CDR3 runs 19 residues. CDR3 amino acids: CASSPRLGREAATNEKLFF. CDR3 nucleotides: TGTGCCAGCTCACCACGTCTAGGCAGGGAAGCCGCAACTAATGAAAAACTGTTTTTT.

This chain links TRBV18 with TRBJ2-6; D is unresolved. Germline CDR1 is KGHSH and CDR2 is LQKENI. CDR3 length equals 14 residues. Trimming stripped 3 bases from V and 0 bases from J, with 3 bases between. Here the CDR3 DNA reads TGTGCCAGCTCACCGAGCTCTGGGGCCAACGTCCTGACTTTC. Translation gives CASSPSSGANVLTF.

The chain recombines TRBV28 with TRBJ2-7; 7 bases match TRBD1. Germline CDR1 MDHEN, CDR2 SYDVKM. Trimming took 4 bases from V and 9 from J; bases not matched to a gene: 9. The CDR3 runs 13 residues. CDR3 protein: CASSSDRFLGQYF. The CDR3 DNA follows: TGTGCCAGCAGTTCGGACAGGTTTCTTGGGCAGTACTTC.